A selection of T cell receptor beta chains follows, all from one sample in a study of shared clonotypes between healthy human individuals. Sequencing used immunoSEQ multiplex PCR; TCRdb keeps in-frame clones, though not all of them. This table has 630,000 or so clones, roughly 98% appearing once. Material: naive CD8+ T cells sorted from blood. Receptors were obtained from a man aged 25-45 years in good health. Each CDR3 is given with its conserved first and last residue. A D gene is named only where the DNA matches it firmly. Size tells how often a clone was seen (once, few, many) or the class of an expanded clone, and some rows leave it out.

clone_size	j_call	v_call	d_call	cdr3_aa	cdr3_nt
-	TRBJ2-1	TRBV2	-	CASSEARDEQFF	TGTGCCAGCAGTGAAGCGCGGGATGAGCAGTTCTTC
-	TRBJ1-1	TRBV5-1	-	CATRGAGYTEAFF	TGCGCCACCCGGGGCGCTGGGTACACTGAAGCTTTCTTT
once	TRBJ1-1	TRBV15	-	CATSRDHGRLTEAFF	TGTGCCACCAGCAGAGATCATGGCAGGTTAACTGAAGCTTTCTTT
-	TRBJ2-3	TRBV11-2	-	CASSLSGSTDTQYF	TGTGCCAGCAGCCTGAGCGGGAGCACAGATACGCAGTATTTT
-	TRBJ2-7	TRBV29-1	-	CSVGMTYEQYF	TGCAGCGTCGGGATGACCTACGAGCAGTACTTC
-	TRBJ2-7	TRBV11-3	-	CASTELGLPSYEQYF	TGTGCCAGCACCGAATTGGGACTGCCCTCCTACGAGCAGTACTTC
-	TRBJ1-5	TRBV11-2	-	CASSPTKNQPQHF	TGTGCCAGCAGCCCTACCAAAAATCAGCCCCAGCATTTT
-	TRBJ2-7	TRBV9	TRBD1	CASSATGQGLVEQYF	TGTGCCAGCAGCGCCACGGGACAGGGTTTGGTTGAGCAGTACTTC
-	TRBJ2-1	TRBV11-2	TRBD1	CASSQGVYEQFF	TGTGCCAGCAGCCAGGGGGTCTATGAGCAGTTCTTC
-	TRBJ2-1	TRBV7-3	TRBD2	CASSLAGGPWYEQFF	TGTGCCAGCAGCCTAGCGGGAGGGCCTTGGTATGAGCAGTTCTTC
-	TRBJ2-7	TRBV29-1	TRBD1	CSVVGVPGQGAYEQYF	TGCAGCGTTGTAGGGGTACCGGGACAGGGAGCTTACGAGCAGTACTTC
-	TRBJ2-1	TRBV7-2	TRBD2	CASSLLAGGGNNEQFF	TGTGCCAGCAGCTTACTAGCGGGAGGTGGGAACAATGAGCAGTTCTTC
-	TRBJ2-1	TRBV29-1	-	CSVDGFIKGSYNEQFF	TGCAGCGTTGACGGCTTTATTAAGGGGTCCTACAATGAGCAGTTCTTC
once	TRBJ1-2	TRBV25-1	-	CASVRPGGGYTF	TGTGCCAGCGTGCGGCCCGGAGGGGGCTACACCTTC
-	TRBJ2-7	TRBV2	TRBD1	CAGTSGQGFDEQYF	TGTGCCGGAACATCGGGACAGGGGTTTGACGAGCAGTACTTC
-	TRBJ2-5	TRBV6-5	-	CASNLGETQYF	TGTGCCAGCAACTTGGGGGAGACCCAGTACTTC
-	TRBJ2-7	TRBV7-8	-	CASSSSRTRIKYEQYF	TGTGCCAGCAGCTCCTCTCGGACGCGCATTAAGTACGAGCAGTACTTC
-	TRBJ2-1	TRBV4-3	-	CASSQEPYNEQFF	TGCGCCAGCAGCCAAGAGCCCTACAATGAGCAGTTCTTC
-	TRBJ2-1	TRBV18	TRBD2	CASSPPSGNEQFF	TGTGCCAGCTCACCTCCTAGCGGGAATGAGCAGTTCTTC
-	TRBJ2-5	TRBV7-3	-	CASSLMGSAEETQYF	TGTGCCAGCAGCTTGATGGGGTCCGCGGAAGAGACCCAGTACTTC
-	TRBJ2-7	TRBV7-3	-	CARFAHSYEQYF	TGTGCCAGGTTCGCTCACTCCTACGAGCAGTACTTC
-	TRBJ2-3	TRBV5-1	TRBD2	CASSSPRELAGVEDTQYF	TGCGCCAGCAGCTCCCCCCGGGAGCTAGCGGGAGTCGAAGATACGCAGTATTTT
-	TRBJ1-1	TRBV10-1	-	CASSDEGRENTEAFF	TGCGCCAGCAGTGACGAGGGAAGGGAGAACACTGAAGCTTTCTTT
-	TRBJ1-3	TRBV15	-	CATSRDRGAGNTIYF	TGTGCCACCAGCAGAGACAGGGGCGCTGGAAACACCATATATTTT
-	TRBJ2-1	TRBV11-2	TRBD2	CASSSPGGRDYNEQFF	TGTGCCAGCAGCTCCCCCGGCGGGAGGGATTACAATGAGCAGTTCTTC
-	TRBJ2-3	TRBV25-1	-	CASSEYGPSTDTQYF	TGTGCCAGCAGTGAATACGGCCCAAGCACAGATACGCAGTATTTT
-	TRBJ1-1	TRBV19	-	CASSIVDWDTEAFF	TGTGCCAGTAGTATCGTGGACTGGGACACTGAAGCTTTCTTT
-	TRBJ2-1	TRBV27	-	CASSLGGASEQFF	TGTGCCAGCAGTTTAGGAGGAGCGAGTGAGCAGTTCTTC
-	TRBJ2-7	TRBV9	-	CASSVARAGDKTYEQYF	TGTGCCAGCAGCGTAGCCAGGGCAGGAGACAAAACCTACGAGCAGTACTTC
-	TRBJ2-7	TRBV2	TRBD2	CASKTSGSREQYF	TGTGCCAGCAAGACTAGCGGGAGTCGGGAGCAGTACTTC
-	TRBJ2-4	TRBV11-2	TRBD2	CASSWGRGQFKNIQYF	TGTGCCAGCAGCTGGGGGAGGGGTCAGTTCAAAAACATTCAGTACTTC
-	TRBJ1-5	TRBV11-2	-	CASSLDAGRVNQPQHF	TGTGCCAGCAGCTTAGATGCGGGTAGAGTTAATCAGCCCCAGCATTTT
-	TRBJ1-4	TRBV27	TRBD1	CASTSTGVEKLFF	TGTGCCAGCACCTCGACAGGGGTTGAAAAACTGTTTTTT
-	TRBJ1-3	TRBV19	-	CASSIFSGSGNTIYF	TGTGCCAGTAGTATATTCTCCGGCTCTGGAAACACCATATATTTT
-	TRBJ1-1	TRBV15	-	CATSRDTRVNTEAFF	TGTGCCACCAGCAGAGATACCAGGGTGAACACTGAAGCTTTCTTT
-	TRBJ2-3	TRBV7-6	-	CASSPRTAGDTQYF	TGTGCCAGCAGCCCGCGGACTGCGGGAGATACGCAGTATTTT
-	TRBJ2-7	TRBV13	TRBD2	CASSLGWASGYYEQYF	TGTGCCAGCAGCTTAGGCTGGGCTAGCGGGTACTACGAGCAGTACTTC
-	TRBJ2-1	TRBV27	-	CASSLPQGMSSYNEQFF	TGTGCCAGCAGTTTACCTCAGGGGATGAGCTCCTACAATGAGCAGTTCTTC
-	TRBJ2-3	TRBV5-4	-	CASSFQGDTDTQYF	TGTGCCAGCAGCTTCCAGGGAGACACAGATACGCAGTATTTT
once	TRBJ2-5	TRBV18	-	CASSPPEGSVTQYF	TGTGCCAGCTCACCACCAGAAGGGTCGGTGACCCAGTACTTC
-	TRBJ2-7	TRBV27	-	CASSHRSTYEQYF	TGTGCCAGCAGTCACCGGTCAACCTACGAGCAGTACTTC
-	TRBJ2-1	TRBV5-1	TRBD1	CASRPPGTGNYNEQFF	TGCGCCAGCCGGCCTCCCGGGACAGGGAATTACAATGAGCAGTTCTTC
-	TRBJ1-4	TRBV29-1	TRBD1	CSVEFRGQNEKLFF	TGCAGCGTTGAATTCAGGGGGCAGAATGAAAAACTGTTTTTT
-	TRBJ2-7	TRBV9	TRBD2	CASSVEAGGHYEQYF	TGTGCCAGCAGCGTAGAGGCGGGAGGGCACTACGAGCAGTACTTC
-	TRBJ2-5	TRBV27	-	CASSFLGSYVREAQYF	TGTGCCAGCAGTTTCCTGGGGTCTTATGTAAGAGAGGCCCAGTACTTC
-	TRBJ2-1	TRBV18	-	CASSQPGPNNEQFF	TGTGCCAGCTCACAACCCGGGCCCAACAATGAGCAGTTCTTC
-	TRBJ2-7	TRBV29-1	-	CSVDTYGSYEQYF	TGCAGCGTTGACACTTACGGCTCCTACGAGCAGTACTTC
-	TRBJ2-1	TRBV11-2	-	CASSLNLADYNEQFF	TGTGCCAGCAGCTTAAACTTAGCGGACTACAATGAGCAGTTCTTC
-	TRBJ2-1	TRBV7-7	TRBD2	CASSLSGRDGYNEQFF	TGTGCTAGCAGCCTTAGCGGGAGGGACGGCTACAATGAGCAGTTCTTC
-	TRBJ2-1	TRBV29-1	TRBD1	CSVVPMGQGAEQFF	TGCAGCGTTGTACCGATGGGGCAGGGGGCAGAGCAGTTCTTC
-	TRBJ2-1	TRBV27	-	CASSLLGDEQFF	TGTGCCAGCAGCCTACTAGGCGATGAGCAGTTCTTC
-	TRBJ2-7	TRBV7-9	-	CASSDSGLGGPDSYEQYF	TGTGCCAGCAGCGATTCTGGACTGGGCGGCCCAGACTCCTACGAGCAGTACTTC
-	TRBJ2-7	TRBV7-9	-	CASSPDIGVYEQYF	TGTGCCAGCAGCCCAGATATAGGGGTCTACGAGCAGTACTTC